The 4 T cell receptor beta chains below all came from one sample that was sequenced in a study of T-cell reconstitution after alpha-beta-depleted transplantation in children. Unique molecular identifiers were incorporated when the TCRbeta library was constructed. MiXCR, run by TCRdb on the PCR reads, gives a single entry per CDR3 protein. In the table there are a few hundred thousand distinct CDR3 sequences, approximately 9.9% of which are singletons. The material was PBMCs from the stem cell graft donor, obtained from the stem cell graft. These receptors were obtained from a human donor who donated a stem cell graft to a child with SCID.

The sample holds many counts of this clonotype. CDR3 protein: CATSGGAYALAFF. The CDR3 bases are TGTGCCACCTCCGGGGGCGCGTACGCTTTGGCTTTCTTT. J is TRBJ1-1 and V is TRBV10-3; D might be TRBD1 (6 bases). The V end lost 10 bases, the J end lost 11 bases, and 23 bases lay between the germline ends. The length of the CDR3 is 13 residues. Germline loops: CDR1 ENHRY, CDR2 SYGVKD.

At least ten counts were recorded for this clonotype. The V call is TRBV5-1, the J call TRBJ1-2, with unresolved D. Per germline, CDR1 SGHRS and CDR2 YFSETQ. The ends were cut back, 7 bases at V and 3 bases at J, with 19 bases in the middle. The length of the CDR3 is 15 residues. The CDR3: CASHDSPESDYGYTF. As DNA, the CDR3 is TGCGCCAGCCACGATTCCCCAGAATCAGACTATGGCTACACCTTC.

The rearrangement uses TRBV7-9 and TRBJ2-5; 7 positions match TRBD1. Germline V lookup: CDR1 SEHNR, CDR2 FQNEAQ (reference sequence). J was trimmed by 2 bases and V by 5 bases; bases with no gene match: 11. CDR3 length: 16 residues. CDR3 DNA sequence: TGTGCCAGCAGCCAGGGGGTTGGTAACCTTCAAGAGACCCAGTACTTC. Translating it yields CASSQGVGNLQETQYF.

This clonotype occurred many times. The V call is TRBV6-5, the J call TRBJ2-3, with D perhaps matching TRBD2 (6 bases). CDR1 and CDR2 from the germline V gene are MNHEY and SVGAGI. The length of the CDR3 is 16 residues. The V gene lost 1 base and the J gene lost 0 bases, with 11 bases spanning the gap. CDR3 DNA: TGTGCCAGCAGTTACTTTGGGACTTCTAGCACAGATACGCAGTATTTT. Protein: CASSYFGTSSTDTQYF.